The sequence of this T cell receptor (beta chain) was determined in a study of OX40 agonist ivuxolimab in advanced cancers. Study information: Patients were 82.7% male with ages roughly 23 to 79, mean about 54. Anti-PD-1, anti-PD-L1 or anti-CTLA-4 therapy given earlier was allowed, and 35% to 50% had some. Study-wide results and limits: The investigators did not determine what antigen specificity the expanded peripheral T cells had.

Baseline was the first blood sampling point, followed by cycle 4 day 1 and cycle 7 day 1. This CDR3 is 15 amino acids long. The germline gives CDR1 MNHEY, CDR2 SMNVEV (reference sequence). Comment on this clone: Its target is not known.

The table came from immunoSEQ multiplex PCR; TCRdb's copy has only in-frame clones and leaves some out. The sample records fewer than 95,000 clones, 70% to 90% being singletons. This chain uses TRBV27 with TRBJ2-5, with 13 nucleotides matching TRBD2. The DNA end is more similar to TRBJ2-7, so the J call may be wrong. The clonotype was recovered from an adult with an advanced solid tumor such as melanoma, head and neck, liver or kidney cancer. Sequences were derived from CD4+ or CD8+ T cells sorted from blood, sampled in a trial of the OX40 agonist ivuxolimab. CDR3 sequence (DNA): TGTGCCAGCAGCGGACCAGGACTAGCGGGAGCCGAGCAGTACTTC. It specifies CASSGPGLAGAEQYF.